The entry that follows covers one T cell receptor beta chain sequence. TCRdb reprocessed the 5' RACE reads via MiXCR and lists one record per CDR3 protein. Of about 55,000 distinct CDR3 sequences in the sample, about 15% were seen once. The CDR3 loop spans 20 amino acids. The trim removed 6 bases at V and 0 bases at J, leaving 23 bases unmatched. The chain combines TRBV12-3 or TRBV12-4 with TRBJ2-7, with 7 bases lining up with TRBD2. The sequenced sample was naive CD4+ T cells sorted from blood. Subset defined: naive CD4+ T cells, CD4+CD45RA+CD25-. This TCR was sampled from a female donor with breast cancer. In DNA, the CDR3 is TGTGCCAGCAGATTAAGAAGTCGGGGGGTCCTGGCAGGCATCTCCTACGAGCAGTACTTC. Translated, it gives CASRLRSRGVLAGISYEQYF.